Below, 15 T cell receptor beta chains from the same sample are listed, as sequenced in a study of OX40 agonist ivuxolimab in advanced cancers. Generated by immunoSEQ multiplex PCR, the TCRdb table keeps only in-frame clones and is missing some. The repertoire has around 79,000 clones, 91% of them found once; the top ten carry about 2%. The specimen was CD4+ or CD8+ T cells sorted from blood, collected in a trial of the OX40 agonist ivuxolimab. All receptors come from an adult with an advanced solid tumor such as melanoma, head and neck, liver or kidney cancer.

This rearrangement joins TRBV2 to TRBJ2-1, with 7 positions matching TRBD2. V shed 7 bases and J 9 bases; nucleotides not matched to a gene: 12. The CDR3 runs to 14 residues. Germline assignment: CDR1 SNHLY and CDR2 FYNNEI. For the CDR3, the DNA is TGTGCCAGCACCCCACTAGCGCTTCAAGGTGAGCAGTTCTTC. It encodes CASTPLALQGEQFF.

V usage is TRBV12-2 and J usage is TRBJ2-7; no DNA check was done on the table's D call, TRBD2. TRBV12-2 is termed a pseudogene. This CDR3 contains 16 residues. In nucleotides, the CDR3 is TGTGCAAGTCGCTTAGTGTTGCGATACCTCTCCTACGAGCAGTACTTC. Translated: CASRLVLRYLSYEQYF.

J is TRBJ2-4 and V is TRBV4-3; 7 nucleotides line up with TRBD2. V was clipped by 1 base and J by 6 bases; unmatched bases: 6. The CDR3 extends over 15 amino acids. Germline V gene sequence: CDR1 LGHNA, CDR2 YSLEER. The CDR3 loop is CASSQVAGVGNIQYF. The CDR3 DNA reads as TGCGCCAGCAGCCAAGTAGCGGGCGTTGGAAACATTCAGTACTTC.

This clone was seen more than once but under ten times. The CDR3 DNA is TGTGCCAGCGGCAAACCGGGGAACACTGAAGCTTTCTTT. Translating it yields CASGKPGNTEAFF. V gene TRBV6-6 combines with J gene TRBJ1-1; no reliable D call. Germline CDR1 and CDR2: MNHNY and SVGAGI (reference sequence). With 8 bases removed from V and 1 base from J, the gap between germline ends came to 11 bases. The CDR3 runs to 13 residues.

Regarding this clone: This specimen includes other DNA sequences encoding the same CDR3. The chain recombines TRBV28 with TRBJ1-3; D is ambiguous. In germline, CDR1 is MDHEN, CDR2 SYDVKM. The CDR3 sequence is 16 residues long. V gave up 4 bases and J gave up 0 bases, with 13 bases separating them. CDR3 residues: CASSSYRVSSGNTIYF. The CDR3 DNA follows: TGTGCCAGCAGTTCCTACCGAGTTAGCTCTGGAAACACCATATATTTT.

The chain recombines TRBV18 with TRBJ1-5, with D uncertain. CDR3 size: 15 residues. V lost 6 bases to trimming and J lost 0 bases, with 12 bases between them. Germline CDR1 reads KGHSH; CDR2 reads LQKENI. The CDR3 sequence is CASSSLGNSNQPQHF. The CDR3 nucleotides read TGTGCCAGCTCGTCACTGGGGAATAGCAATCAGCCCCAGCATTTT.

The chain has TRBV7-3 and TRBJ2-7, with D unresolved. The V end was cut by 2 bases, the J end by 3 bases, with 11 bases between. The CDR3 runs 14 residues. CDR1 SGHTA and CDR2 FQGTGA come from the germline V gene. This CDR3 is CASSLGEGGYEQYF. CDR3 coding DNA: TGTGCCAGCAGCTTAGGTGAAGGCGGCTACGAGCAGTACTTC.

The CDR3 spells CASSVQNGGNQPQHF. The CDR3 DNA follows: TGTGCCAGTAGTGTGCAAAACGGCGGTAATCAGCCCCAGCATTTT. V usage is TRBV19 and J usage is TRBJ1-5, with unresolved D. Germline V lookup: CDR1 LNHDA, CDR2 SQIVND (reference sequence). V was clipped by 5 bases and J by 4 bases, with 15 bases between them. The CDR3 extends over 15 amino acids.

The chain employs TRBV5-1 and TRBJ2-5, with 8 bases aligning to TRBD1. The germline gives CDR1 SGHRS, CDR2 YFSETQ. The CDR3 sequence is 15 residues long. V gave up 1 base and J gave up 5 bases; unmatched junction bases: 7. The CDR3 nucleotides read TGCGCCAGCAGCTTGTGGGCAGGGGGCGAGGAGACCCAGTACTTC. Protein product: CASSLWAGGEETQYF.

V and J are TRBV4-2 and TRBJ2-4, with 8 bases that match TRBD1. V was pared by 3 bases and J by 7 bases, with 14 bases of the junction left unmatched. This CDR3 has 17 amino acids. The germline CDR1 and CDR2 sequences are LGHNA and YNFKEQ. The CDR3 loop is CASSQARSQGDGNIQYF. DNA of the CDR3: TGTGCCAGCAGCCAGGCCCGATCACAGGGGGACGGGAACATTCAGTACTTC.

The chain recombines TRBV5-6 with TRBJ2-1; weak D call: TRBD2 (6 bases). The CDR3 totals 16 residues. V was pared by 2 bases and J by 0 bases, with 12 bases between. Germline CDR1 SGHDT, CDR2 YYEEEE. CDR3 coding DNA: TGTGCCAGCAGCTTTTGGGCCGGGAGCTCCTACAATGAGCAGTTCTTC. Amino acid sequence: CASSFWAGSSYNEQFF.

This clone has only one observation. This chain uses TRBV27 with TRBJ1-3; a possible D gene is TRBD1 (6 bases). CDR3 length equals 14 residues. V lost 6 bases and J lost 0, with 9 bases in between. Germline V lookup: CDR1 MNHEY, CDR2 SMNVEV (reference sequence). The CDR3 region is CASREQGSGNTIYF. CDR3 DNA: TGTGCCAGCAGGGAACAGGGCTCTGGAAACACCATATATTTT.

By share, this clone counts as medium-sized. This sequence joins TRBV30 and TRBJ1-2, with 9 bases identical to TRBD1. The length of the CDR3 is 16 residues. Per germline, CDR1 GTSNPN and CDR2 SVGIG (reference sequence). Germline trimming cut 6 bases from V and 6 bases from J; bases unmatched to any gene: 17. The CDR3 region has the DNA TGTGCCTGTATGATCCCCGGGACAGGGATTACCAATGGCTACACCTTC. Translated, it gives CACMIPGTGITNGYTF.

The chain recombines TRBV6-1 with TRBJ1-1, with a tentative D call TRBD1 (5 bases). V shed 4 bases and J shed 10 bases, with 10 bases lying between them. The CDR3 totals 11 residues. CDR1 is MNHNS and CDR2 is SASEGT in the germline V gene. DNA of the CDR3: TGTGCCAGCAGTGGTGGGGCTACAGCTTTCTTT. It is translated as CASSGGATAFF.

The J gene is TRBJ2-7, the V gene TRBV30, with D unclear. From germline, CDR1 is GTSNPN and CDR2 SVGIG (reference sequence). The V and J ends lost 3 bases and 6 bases respectively, with 18 bases between them. This CDR3 contains 14 residues. The CDR3 DNA sequence: TGTGCCTGGAGAGGGTGGCCGAAGGGATCCGAGCAGTACTTC. Its protein is CAWRGWPKGSEQYF. The variable domain in full, with the rest retrieved from reference TRBV30 and TRBJ2-7, is SQTIHQWPATLVQPVGSPLSLECTVEGTSNPNLYWYRQAAGRGLQLLFYSVGIGQISSEVPQNLSASRPQDRQFILSSKKLLLSDSGFYLCAWRGWPKGSEQYFGPGTRLTVT.